Below, 8 T cell receptor beta chains from the same sample are listed, as sequenced in a study of PD-L1 blockade in urothelial cancer. Measured with immunoSEQ multiplex PCR; TCRdb has only the in-frame clones, and not every one. The sample lists some 50,000 clones; around nine tenths were seen once. The time point: pretreatment peripheral blood. The material was PBMCs, obtained around atezolizumab (anti-PD-L1) treatment. The receptors derive from a woman aged 60-75 years with urothelial cancer.

The chain employs TRBV4-3 and TRBJ1-4, with D maybe TRBD1 (6 bases). Per germline, CDR1 LGHNA and CDR2 YSLEER. This CDR3 has 15 residues. Trimming removed 5 bases from V and 8 bases from J, with 18 bases in between. The CDR3 sequence: CASSLGLGAGEKLFF. In nucleotides, the CDR3 is TGCGCCAGCAGCTTAGGGCTGGGGGCAGGGGAAAAACTGTTTTTT.

The genes are TRBV10-1 and TRBJ2-2; 12 bases align to TRBD2. There are 17 residues in the CDR3. V lost 3 bases and J lost 6; bases outside the gene matches: 8. CDR1 and CDR2 (germline): WNHNN, SYGVQD (reference sequence). DNA for the CDR3: TGCGCCAGCAGTGAAGGACTAGCGGGAAGTCGGCCCGGGGAGCTGTTTTTT. This translates into CASSEGLAGSRPGELFF.

This sequence joins TRBV7-8 and TRBJ1-2; D gene uncertain. This CDR3 comprises 12 residues. V was pared by 1 base and J by 6 bases, with 6 bases between. In germline, CDR1 is SGHVS, CDR2 FQNEAQ. DNA of the CDR3: TGTGCCAGCAGCTTAGGAGGCCATGGCTACACCTTC. Translation gives CASSLGGHGYTF.

The rearrangement joins TRBV5-1 to TRBJ1-5; TRBD1 matches at 10 bases. The CDR3 spans 15 residues. Germline V CDR1 and CDR2: SGHRS, YFSETQ. The V segment lost 7 bases and the J segment 3 bases; nucleotides outside the gene matches: 7. CDR3 DNA: TGCGCCAGCTTTCCGGGACAGGGGTACAATCAGCCCCAGCATTTT. It is translated as CASFPGQGYNQPQHF.

In nucleotides, the CDR3 is TGTGCCAGCAGCTTGCTAGCGGGAGGGCCACATACGCAGTATTTT. Translated, it gives CASSLLAGGPHTQYF. The chain carries TRBV5-4 and TRBJ2-3; 12 bases are a match to TRBD2. The CDR3 totals 15 residues. Germline loops: CDR1 SGHNT, CDR2 YYREEE (reference sequence). Unmatched junction bases numbered 4, after V lost 1 base and J lost 7 bases. Using reference TRBV5-4 and TRBJ2-3 for the parts outside the CDR3, the full variable domain is ETGVTQSPTHLIKTRGQQVTLRCSSQSGHNTVSWYQQALGQGPQFIFQYYREEENGRGNFPPRFSGLQFPNYSSELNVNALELDDSALYLCASSLLAGGPHTQYFGPGTRLTVL.

This rearrangement joins TRBV2 to TRBJ1-6, with TRBD1 matching over 7 bases. With 8 bases clipped from V and 7 bases from J, the junction kept 5 bases outside the gene matches. CDR1 and CDR2 from the germline V gene are SNHLY and FYNNEI. This CDR3 is built from 13 residues. CDR3 amino acids: CASRAGGNSPLHF. CDR3 DNA: TGTGCCAGCCGCGCAGGGGGGAATTCACCCCTCCACTTT.

The chain combines TRBV6-5 with TRBJ2-5; TRBD1 matches 9 bases. Germline trimming cut 5 bases from V and 4 bases from J; bases unmatched to any gene: 8. Germline CDR1 is MNHEY and CDR2 is SVGAGI. CDR3 size: 15 residues. The CDR3 nucleotides read TGTGCCAGCAGTCCCTACAGGGGGCCGGGAGAGACCCAGTACTTC. Its protein product is CASSPYRGPGETQYF.

This clone has more than one count but fewer than ten. The chain uses TRBV6-1 and TRBJ1-5; D not resolved. The CDR3 extends over 13 amino acids. Trimming removed 2 bases from V and 9 bases from J, with 11 bases in between. Germline CDR1 and CDR2: MNHNS and SASEGT. CDR3 nucleotide sequence: TGTGCCAGCAGTGAATCGGAGCTGTGGCCCCAGCATTTT. Residues: CASSESELWPQHF.